The sequence of this TCR beta chain was determined in a study of T cell repertoires in cytomegalovirus infection (dated by TCRdb to between 2018 and 2021). With regard to the full study: Because public TCR beta signatures pointed to carriage of CMV infection together with the matching HLA type, the HLA type of each donor mattered for the analysis.

CDR1 and CDR2 were assigned from the germline V gene as MDHEN and SYDVKM. The CDR3 numbers 12 residues from cysteine through phenylalanine. Only CDR3 DNA is held: 36 bases, read in frame from base 1. Trimming takes 8 bases from V and 4 bases from J, and the germline ends sit 11 bases apart. This sample was sequenced with an Illumina HiSeq 1500. The public reads were quality trimmed at Q25 with fastp and then assembled into clones with MiXCR by TCRdb, keeping productive beta chains. Rows merge per CDR3 protein into single entries with the most common DNA and genes. The sample table contains fewer than 550,000 distinct CDR3 sequences; only one count was recorded for about a third of them. In total, the top ten clones hold roughly 15% of the sample. General study outcomes and caveats: In the ex vivo response, HLA-C-restricted CMV-specific TCR beta clonotypes were dominant, and in two of eight donors the single most frequent clonotype came from this HLA-C-restricted group. Cumulative frequency of public TCR beta family members discriminated carriers of CMV infection plus the relevant HLA type in this cohort and an independent 352-donor cohort.

As to this clonotype: Its antigen remains unidentified. No qualities accompany the bases; no much larger clone lies one base away.

Input material: PBMCs. The chain joins TRBV28 to TRBJ1-2; tentative D gene TRBD1, with 6 bases matching. This clonotype was obtained from a human donor in good health (CMV status not recorded). Some clones in this sample may be carry-over from other donors' samples. The CDR3 protein sequence reads: CASGGQAYGYTF. The DNA is as follows: TGTGCCAGCGGGGGCCAGGCCTATGGCTACACCTTC.